Below are 26 T cell receptor beta chains sequenced from a single sample in a study of blood T cell repertoires in COVID-19. TCRdb keeps only in-frame clones here, not all; method: immunoSEQ multiplex PCR. Here the sample spans 110,000 or so clones, around 85% being singletons. The sequencing sample was made of peripheral blood. These TCRs come from a human donor in a cohort sampled during active COVID-19.

V gene TRBV28 combines with J gene TRBJ2-1; a weak D match, TRBD1 (5 bases). Germline CDR1 is MDHEN and CDR2 is SYDVKM. Trimming cost V 8 bases and J 4 bases, with 18 bases left between them. There are 15 residues in the CDR3. The CDR3 reads CASGFFRVRYNEQFF. CDR3 coding DNA: TGTGCCAGCGGGTTCTTCAGGGTGAGGTACAATGAGCAGTTCTTC.

J is TRBJ1-1 and V is TRBV5-1; weak D call: TRBD1 (6 bases). CDR3 length equals 14 residues. Germline V gene data show CDR1 as SGHRS and CDR2 as YFSETQ. V lost 5 bases and J lost 0, with 11 bases in between. Here the CDR3 reads CASRREGVNTEAFF. The CDR3 DNA reads TGCGCCAGCAGGAGGGAGGGGGTGAACACTGAAGCTTTCTTT.

The count of this clone is one. This chain uses TRBV7-2 with TRBJ2-1; TRBD2 aligns across 9 bases. CDR1 and CDR2 (germline): SGHTA, FQGNSA. The CDR3 contains 14 residues. V trimming: 3 bases; J trimming: 10 bases; junction bases outside the gene matches: 7. The CDR3 coding sequence is TGTGCCAGCAGCTTGGAAGCGGGGGGTGGGGAGCAGTTCTTC. It specifies CASSLEAGGGEQFF.

The genes are TRBV10-3 and TRBJ1-4, with D tentatively TRBD1 (5 bases). V shed 10 bases and J shed 5 bases, with 14 bases lying between them. The CDR3 is 13 amino acids. Germline V gene sequence: CDR1 ENHRY, CDR2 SYGVKD. Here the CDR3 DNA reads TGTGCCACCGCAGGGTTTCAAAATGAAAAACTGTTTTTT. As protein: CATAGFQNEKLFF.

The chain employs TRBV19 and TRBJ1-1, with D possibly TRBD1 on 5 matching bases. Germline V gene data show CDR1 as LNHDA and CDR2 as SQIVND (reference sequence). This CDR3 has 14 residues. V lost 3 bases and J 1 base, leaving 9 bases between the germline ends. In nucleotides, the CDR3 is TGTGCCAGTAGTATTGGGGCTGGGAACACTGAAGCTTTCTTT. Translated, it gives CASSIGAGNTEAFF. The whole variable domain, remainder taken from reference TRBV19 and TRBJ1-1, is DGGITQSPKYLFRKEGQNVTLSCEQNLNHDAMYWYRQDPGQGLRLIYYSQIVNDFQKGDIAEGYSVSREKKESFPLTVTSAQKNPTAFYLCASSIGAGNTEAFFGQGTRLTVV.

V is TRBV19 and J is TRBJ1-4; D is possibly TRBD1 (5 bases). Germline CDR1 reads LNHDA; CDR2 reads SQIVND (reference sequence). V lost 1 base to trimming and J lost 6 bases, with 6 bases between them. The CDR3 is 13 amino acids. The CDR3 spells CASSIGRDEKLFF. CDR3 in DNA: TGTGCCAGTAGTATAGGCAGGGATGAAAAACTGTTTTTT.

The rearrangement joins TRBV7-3 to TRBJ1-6, with TRBD1 matching 7 bases. V shed 4 bases, J shed 13 bases, and the junction held 7 bases outside the gene matches. Germline V gene sequence: CDR1 SGHTA, CDR2 FQGTGA. The CDR3 length is 13 residues. The CDR3 DNA reads as TGTGCCAGCAGCTCGGACAGGAAAACCCCCCTCCACTTT. As protein: CASSSDRKTPLHF.

V gene TRBV11-2 combines with J gene TRBJ2-1; the match to TRBD2 covers 14 bases. V trimming: 1 base; J trimming: 2 bases; junction bases outside the gene matches: 4. This CDR3 has 18 amino acids. Germline V CDR1 and CDR2: SGHAT, FQNNGV. The CDR3 coding sequence is TGTGCCAGCAGCTTAGTCCTGGGACTAGCGGGGGCCTACAATGAGCAGTTCTTC. This codes for CASSLVLGLAGAYNEQFF.

The rearrangement links TRBV7-2 to TRBJ1-2, with 8 bases that match TRBD1. Germline V gives CDR1 SGHTA, CDR2 FQGNSA. Trimming removed 1 base from V and 4 bases from J; junction bases left unmatched: 2. The CDR3 spans 14 residues. The CDR3 DNA sequence: TGTGCCAGCAGCTTAGGACAGGGGAGCTATGGCTACACCTTC. This translates into CASSLGQGSYGYTF.

The chain carries TRBV6-2 or TRBV6-3 and TRBJ2-3; D possibly corresponds to TRBD1 (6 bases). The V and J ends lost 0 bases and 4 bases respectively, with 17 bases between them. This CDR3 is 17 amino acids long. Germline V gene data show CDR1 as MNHEY and CDR2 as SVGEGT. The CDR3 DNA follows: TGTGCCAGCAGTTACTCGAATTCAGGACAGCTTTCAGATACGCAGTATTTT. It specifies CASSYSNSGQLSDTQYF.

This chain links TRBV18 with TRBJ2-3, with TRBD1 as a possible D gene (6 bases). Germline V gene data show CDR1 as KGHSH and CDR2 as LQKENI. This CDR3 region has 16 residues. V lost 1 base and J 0 bases, leaving 11 bases between the germline ends. The chain's CDR3 is CASSPLGQLSTDTQYF. The CDR3 DNA reads as TGTGCCAGCTCACCACTAGGACAGCTCAGCACAGATACGCAGTATTTT.

The rearrangement links TRBV5-1 to TRBJ2-6, with 7 bases matching TRBD1. V was clipped by 3 bases and J by 11 bases; unmatched bases: 5. CDR3 length: 13 residues. In germline, CDR1 is SGHRS, CDR2 YFSETQ. The CDR3: CASSSGGSDVLTF. The CDR3 coding sequence is TGCGCCAGCAGCTCAGGGGGTAGCGACGTCCTGACTTTC.

The rearrangement uses TRBV5-1 and TRBJ2-7; D perhaps matches TRBD1 (6 bases). V lost 0 bases and J 7 bases, leaving 17 bases between the germline ends. This CDR3 region has 15 residues. Germline values: CDR1 SGHRS, CDR2 YFSETQ. CDR3: CASSLAFYREGEQYF. The CDR3 DNA reads TGCGCCAGCAGCTTGGCCTTCTACAGGGAAGGGGAGCAGTACTTC.

The J gene is TRBJ1-2, the V gene TRBV3-1 (or the pseudogene TRBV3-2), with D unclear. Between the trimmed V and J ends, which lost 4 bases and 5 bases, there was a span of 11 bases. The CDR3 is 13 residues long. Per the germline V gene, CDR1 is LGHDT and CDR2 is YNNKEL (reference sequence). In DNA form, the CDR3 reads TGTGCCAGCAGCCCCTTAACACCGTATGGCTACACCTTC. This encodes CASSPLTPYGYTF.

The chain is built from TRBV4-3 and TRBJ2-7, with 9 positions matching TRBD1. The length of the CDR3 is 15 residues. V was clipped by 3 bases and J by 3 bases; unmatched bases: 6. Per germline, CDR1 LGHNA and CDR2 YSLEER. The CDR3 reads CASSQIVTGGYEQYF. In nucleotides, the CDR3 is TGCGCCAGCAGCCAGATCGTGACAGGGGGCTACGAGCAGTACTTC.

The chain couples TRBV11-2 to TRBJ2-3, with 8 bases fitting TRBD1. The CDR3 is 14 amino acids. Germline V gene data show CDR1 as SGHAT and CDR2 as FQNNGV. Trimming at V came to 5 bases and at J to 3 bases, leaving 4 bases not matched to a gene. DNA of the CDR3: TGTGCCAGCAGCCCGACAGGGGTGACAGATACGCAGTATTTT. It yields the protein CASSPTGVTDTQYF.

The chain is built from TRBV5-5 and TRBJ1-4, with 8 bases aligning to TRBD1. CDR1 SGHKS and CDR2 YYEKEE come from the germline V gene (reference sequence). Unmatched junction bases numbered 14, after V lost 3 bases and J lost 10 bases. There are 16 residues in the CDR3. Here the CDR3 reads CASSSSPDREKAKLFF. The CDR3 DNA is TGTGCCAGCAGCTCCTCCCCGGACAGGGAGAAGGCAAAACTGTTTTTT.

This chain links TRBV6-5 with TRBJ2-2; 8 bases align to TRBD2. There are 16 residues in the CDR3. Germline lookup yields CDR1 MNHEY and CDR2 SVGAGI. J lost 7 bases, V lost 2 bases, and 9 bases had no gene match. CDR3 sequence reads: CASSYTGGGLGGELFF. CDR3 nucleotide sequence: TGTGCCAGCAGTTACACGGGCGGGGGGTTAGGCGGGGAGCTGTTTTTT.

The chain links TRBV30 to TRBJ2-7; 9 bases are shared with TRBD1. Germline CDR1 GTSNPN, CDR2 SVGIG (reference sequence). The trim removed 1 base at V and 6 bases at J, leaving 13 bases unmatched. The CDR3 sequence is 16 residues long. The CDR3 sequence: CAWSGGLTGTGSEQYF. The CDR3 DNA reads as TGTGCCTGGAGTGGGGGATTAACCGGGACAGGGTCCGAGCAGTACTTC.

The rearrangement uses TRBV10-3 and TRBJ2-5; the match to TRBD2 covers 12 bases. CDR3 length: 18 residues. J was trimmed by 3 bases and V by 3 bases; bases with no gene match: 11. CDR1 is ENHRY, CDR2 SYGVKD, per germline. Here the CDR3 reads CAISERLAGEKVEETQYF. In DNA, the CDR3 is TGTGCCATCAGTGAACGACTAGCGGGGGAGAAAGTCGAAGAGACCCAGTACTTC.

This chain joins TRBV2 and TRBJ1-2; no clear D. The V gene lost 8 bases and the J gene lost 2 bases, with 9 bases spanning the gap. The CDR3 contains 12 residues. Germline-derived CDR1 and CDR2 are SNHLY and FYNNEI. CDR3 in amino acids: CASRVGNYGYTF. The CDR3, as DNA: TGTGCCAGCCGGGTCGGGAACTATGGCTACACCTTC.

This chain links TRBV6-2 or TRBV6-3 with TRBJ1-1; weak D call: TRBD1 (6 bases). With 0 bases removed from V and 6 bases from J, the gap between germline ends came to 8 bases. The CDR3 has 13 amino acids. Germline V lookup: CDR1 MNHEY, CDR2 SVGEGT. This chain's CDR3 is CASSYSGGPEAFF. CDR3 DNA sequence: TGTGCCAGCAGTTACTCCGGGGGGCCTGAAGCTTTCTTT.

This clone appeared once. The V and J genes are TRBV19 and TRBJ1-1; 7 nucleotides align to TRBD1. The V and J ends lost 5 bases and 1 base, in that order; junction bases with no gene match: 7. Germline loops: CDR1 LNHDA, CDR2 SQIVND (reference sequence). The CDR3 runs to 15 residues. CDR3 DNA sequence: TGTGCCAGTAGTTTTCCGGGACAGAGGAACACTGAAGCTTTCTTT. Translated: CASSFPGQRNTEAFF.

This clone has just a few counts. The V gene is TRBV7-9, the J gene TRBJ2-3, with D perhaps matching TRBD1 (6 bases). Looked up from germline, CDR1 is SEHNR and CDR2 is FQNEAQ (reference sequence). The CDR3 sequence is 15 residues long. The V end lost 5 bases, the J end lost 3 bases, and 15 bases lay between the germline ends. CDR3 protein: CASSPNSGETDTQYF. The CDR3 DNA is TGTGCCAGCAGCCCCAATTCAGGGGAAACAGATACGCAGTATTTT. Complete variable domain (other parts from reference TRBV7-9 and TRBJ2-3): DTGVSQNPRHKITKRGQNVTFRCDPISEHNRLYWYRQTLGQGPEFLTYFQNEAQLEKSRLLSDRFSAERPKGSFSTLEIQRTEQGDSAMYLCASSPNSGETDTQYFGPGTRLTVL.

The chain has TRBV28 and TRBJ1-5, with 9 positions matching TRBD1. The junction had 10 bases not matched to a gene; V was cut back by 8 bases and J by 5 bases. CDR3 length: 15 residues. The germline V gene has CDR1 MDHEN and CDR2 SYDVKM. As DNA, the CDR3 is TGTGCCAGCTCCCGGGACAGGGTGTGGGATCAGCCCCAGCATTTT. Residues: CASSRDRVWDQPQHF.

The genes are TRBV18 and TRBJ1-3, with D hard to call. Between the trimmed V and J ends, which lost 2 bases and 2 bases, there was a span of 10 bases. CDR3 length equals 15 residues. Germline V gene sequence: CDR1 KGHSH, CDR2 LQKENI. CDR3 coding DNA: TGTGCCAGCTCACCAGTAACGGAGCCTGGAAACACCATATATTTT. Translation: CASSPVTEPGNTIYF.